This is a list of T cell receptor beta chains from one sample in a study of T cells in localized non-small cell lung cancer. Profiling relied on immunoSEQ multiplex PCR, and the TCRdb table lists in-frame clones only, not all of them. The sample includes some 38,000 clones, about 92% of them seen just once. The sequencing used peripheral blood, collected before any cancer treatment. The receptor source for this set is a female donor over 55 with stage I lung adenocarcinoma. Both conserved end residues are part of each CDR3. A D gene is named only where the DNA matches it firmly. Not every row has a clone size; where given, it reads once, few, many or a size class.

V	size	J	D	DNA	CDR3
TRBV10-3	once	TRBJ1-2	TRBD1	TGTGCCATCAGCTTCGAACTACAGGGACAGTATGGCTACACCTTC	CAISFELQGQYGYTF
TRBV5-1	-	TRBJ2-2	-	TGCGCCAGCAGCCCCGGACTAAGAACGGTGTCGGTGTTTTTT	CASSPGLRTVSVFF
TRBV7-8	-	TRBJ1-4	-	TGTGCCAGCAGCCAGAATAGGGCAACTAATGAAAAACTGTTTTTT	CASSQNRATNEKLFF
TRBV29-1	-	TRBJ1-3	TRBD1	TGCAGCGTTGAATCGGGACAGGTAGCTGGAAACACCATATATTTT	CSVESGQVAGNTIYF
TRBV6-7	-	TRBJ1-2	-	TGTGCCAGCAGTCCCACGGGGGGGGACTATGGCTACACCTTC	CASSPTGGDYGYTF
TRBV5-4	-	TRBJ2-5	-	TGTGCCAGCAGAGGGTACCAAGAGACCCAGTACTTC	CASRGYQETQYF
TRBV19	-	TRBJ2-2	TRBD1	TGTGCCAGCGGGACAGGTGACACCGGGGAGCTGTTTTTT	CASGTGDTGELFF
TRBV28	-	TRBJ1-5	TRBD1	TGTGCCAGCAGATACCGGGACAGGGTCAATCAGCCCCAGCATTTT	CASRYRDRVNQPQHF
TRBV6-5	-	TRBJ1-3	-	TGTGCCAGCACACGGAGCTCTGGAAACACCATATATTTT	CASTRSSGNTIYF
TRBV28	-	TRBJ2-4	-	TGTGCCAGCAGTTTTATAGATAGGCCCCAGTACTTC	CASSFIDRPQYF
TRBV18	-	TRBJ1-1	-	TGTGCCAGCTCACAGGTGTGGGGGGAGGCAAACACTGAAGCTTTCTTT	CASSQVWGEANTEAFF
TRBV5-1	-	TRBJ2-2	-	TGCGCCAGCAGGTGGGGGACGAACACCGGGGAGCTGTTTTTT	CASRWGTNTGELFF
TRBV7-2	-	TRBJ2-7	-	TGTGCCAGCAGCTTTCGTGGACAGTCCCAAGGGTACGAGCAGTACTTC	CASSFRGQSQGYEQYF
TRBV6-5	-	TRBJ2-3	TRBD2	TGTGCCAGCAGTTCCACGGGGGGGTACACAGATACGCAGTATTTT	CASSSTGGYTDTQYF
TRBV29-1	-	TRBJ2-3	TRBD2	TGCAGCGTTCAAAGCACTAGCGGGGGCGGTGGAGATACGCAGTATTTT	CSVQSTSGGGGDTQYF
TRBV10-3	-	TRBJ1-1	-	TGTGCCACCGTGGGTCAGACGAACACTGAAGCTTTCTTT	CATVGQTNTEAFF
TRBV27	-	TRBJ2-1	-	TGTGCCAGCAAACTCAGCTCCTACAATGAGCAGTTCTTC	CASKLSSYNEQFF
TRBV11-3	-	TRBJ2-1	TRBD1	TGTGCCAGCAGCTCAACAGGGGTCCCCTACAATGAGCAGTTCTTC	CASSSTGVPYNEQFF
TRBV7-8	-	TRBJ1-1	TRBD1	TGTGCCAGCAGCTTAGCGTGGGACAGGGTTAACACTGAAGCTTTCTTT	CASSLAWDRVNTEAFF
TRBV18	-	TRBJ2-1	-	TGTGCCAGCCACCCGGGACTCGGCTACAATGAGCAGTTCTTC	CASHPGLGYNEQFF
TRBV28	once	TRBJ2-4	TRBD1	TGTGCCAGTAGACAGGGTCGGAACATTCAGTACTTC	CASRQGRNIQYF
TRBV5-1	-	TRBJ2-7	-	TGCGCCAGCAGCTTGGAGGCTTCGGGTCCTAGCGAGCAGTACTTC	CASSLEASGPSEQYF
TRBV7-9	-	TRBJ1-1	-	TGTGCCAGCAGCTCGCTCAAGGGCTTCATGAACACTGAAGCTTTCTTT	CASSSLKGFMNTEAFF
TRBV7-2	-	TRBJ2-1	TRBD2	TGTGCCAGCAGCTTAGCTGGGCGGGGGGGCCAAAATGAGCAGTTCTTC	CASSLAGRGGQNEQFF
TRBV7-9	-	TRBJ2-1	TRBD2	TGTGCCAGCAGCCCCTCGGGGGGCTCCTACAATGAGCAGTTCTTC	CASSPSGGSYNEQFF
TRBV6-5	once	TRBJ2-1	TRBD1	TGTGCCAGCACCTTAGACAGGGGGCGGAGAGGGGAGCAGTTCTTC	CASTLDRGRRGEQFF
TRBV4-1	once	TRBJ1-4	-	TGCGCCAGCAGCCTGAAGGGGGCAACTAATGAAAAACTGTTTTTT	CASSLKGATNEKLFF
TRBV15	-	TRBJ2-7	-	TGTGCCACCAGCAGAGGAGGGCCACTGTACGAGCAGTACTTC	CATSRGGPLYEQYF
TRBV2	-	TRBJ2-7	-	TGTGCCAGCAGTGTAAGGGTCCTCGGGGAGCAGTACTTC	CASSVRVLGEQYF
TRBV2	-	TRBJ2-3	-	TGTGCCAGCAGTGAATCCGATACGCAGTATTTT	CASSESDTQYF
TRBV28	-	TRBJ2-3	-	TGTGCCAGCAGTCCCTCCCTCCGCCTCCTCGCAGATACGCAGTATTTT	CASSPSLRLLADTQYF
TRBV10-3	-	TRBJ2-6	-	TGTGCCATCAGTGAGTCGATTAGGGTTAACTCTGGGGCCAACGTCCTGACTTTC	CAISESIRVNSGANVLTF
TRBV5-4	-	TRBJ1-1	-	TGTGCCAGCAGCTTGCCAGGGTACACTGAAGCTTTCTTT	CASSLPGYTEAFF
TRBV4-2	-	TRBJ1-6	TRBD1	TGTGCCAGCAGCACCAACCTTAGAAGACAGGGTCCTAATTCACCCCTCCACTTT	CASSTNLRRQGPNSPLHF
TRBV6-6	-	TRBJ1-5	-	TGTGCCAGCAGTCCGCGACCATTTCCTCAGCCCCAGCATTTT	CASSPRPFPQPQHF
TRBV11-3	-	TRBJ2-2	-	TGTGCCAGCAGTCCGACCATCACCGGGGAGCTGTTTTTT	CASSPTITGELFF
TRBV7-2	-	TRBJ2-2	TRBD1	TGTGCCAGCAGCTCCCCTAGACAGGGAAGAGATTTAACCGGGGAGCTGTTTTTT	CASSSPRQGRDLTGELFF
TRBV7-3	-	TRBJ2-1	-	TGTGCCAGCAGCTTACACCCGGGAGCAAATGAGCAGTTCTTC	CASSLHPGANEQFF
TRBV18	-	TRBJ1-3	-	TGTGCCAGCTCACCACCACTGGGGCAGCGTGGAAACACCATATATTTT	CASSPPLGQRGNTIYF
TRBV6-1	few	TRBJ1-5	-	TGTGCCAGCAGTGAAGGGGGGGGCAATCAGCCCCAGCATTTT	CASSEGGGNQPQHF
TRBV10-3	-	TRBJ2-2	-	TGTGACATCAGTGAGTCGGGACTCGCTTCGAACACCGGGGAGCTGTTTTTT	CDISESGLASNTGELFF
TRBV18	few	TRBJ1-3	TRBD1	TGTGCCAGCTTGGACAGGTCTGGAAACACCATATATTTT	CASLDRSGNTIYF
TRBV15	-	TRBJ1-3	TRBD1	TGTGCCACCAGCAGAGACTTACAGGGGTTTGGAAACACCATATATTTT	CATSRDLQGFGNTIYF
TRBV7-6	-	TRBJ2-3	-	TGTGCCAGCAGCTCGCTGAATCTAGGTTCAGATACGCAGTATTTT	CASSSLNLGSDTQYF
TRBV5-1	-	TRBJ2-2	-	TGCGCCAGCAGCTTGAACGGGAACACCGGGGAGCTGTTTTTT	CASSLNGNTGELFF
TRBV5-1	-	TRBJ2-2	-	TGCGCCAGCAGCTCGCTCAGGGGCGAGGATGCGGAGCTGTTTTTT	CASSSLRGEDAELFF
TRBV28	-	TRBJ2-1	TRBD2	TGTGCCAGCAGCGCTAGCGGGGGGGCCTACAATGAGCAGTTCTTC	CASSASGGAYNEQFF
TRBV6-5	-	TRBJ1-2	-	TGTGCCAGCAGAGAGGGCGGGTATGGCTACACCTTC	CASREGGYGYTF
TRBV28	-	TRBJ1-6	-	TGTGCCAGCAGTTTACAAGAAGTCTTCAGTTCACCCCTCCACTTT	CASSLQEVFSSPLHF